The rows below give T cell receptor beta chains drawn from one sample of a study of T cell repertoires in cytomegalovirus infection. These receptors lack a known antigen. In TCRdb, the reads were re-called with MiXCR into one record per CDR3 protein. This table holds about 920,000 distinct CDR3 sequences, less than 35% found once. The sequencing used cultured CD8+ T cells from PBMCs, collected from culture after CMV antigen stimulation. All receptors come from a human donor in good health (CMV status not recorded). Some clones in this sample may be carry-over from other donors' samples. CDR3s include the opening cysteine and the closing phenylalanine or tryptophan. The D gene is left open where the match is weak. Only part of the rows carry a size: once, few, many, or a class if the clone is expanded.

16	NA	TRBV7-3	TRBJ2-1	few	CASSLGLPGPYNEQFF	TGTGCCAGCAGCTTAGGACTCCCCGGCCCCTACAATGAGCAGTTCTTC
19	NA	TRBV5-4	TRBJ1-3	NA	CASSTPSGGAKSSGNTIYF	TGTGCCAGCAGCACACCATCGGGAGGGGCCAAAAGCTCTGGAAACACCATATATTTT
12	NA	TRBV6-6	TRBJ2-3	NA	CASSYGVDTQYF	TGTGCCAGCAGTTACGGGGTCGATACGCAGTATTTT
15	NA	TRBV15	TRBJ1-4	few	CATSSSRGESEKLFF	TGTGCCACCAGCAGTTCTCGGGGGGAGAGTGAAAAACTGTTTTTT
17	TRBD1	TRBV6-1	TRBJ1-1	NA	CASSEVRTGVLDTEAFF	TGTGCCAGCAGTGAAGTAAGGACAGGGGTTTTAGACACTGAAGCTTTCTTT
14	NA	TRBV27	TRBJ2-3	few	CASSQGLITDTQYF	TGTGCCAGCAGCCAAGGGCTCATCACAGATACGCAGTATTTT
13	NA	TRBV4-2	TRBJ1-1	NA	CASSHPEETRAFF	TGTGCCAGCAGCCACCCTGAGGAAACTCGAGCTTTCTTT
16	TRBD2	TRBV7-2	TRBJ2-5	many	CASSPTSGGGQETQYF	TGTGCCAGCAGCCCCACTAGCGGGGGGGGTCAAGAGACCCAGTACTTC
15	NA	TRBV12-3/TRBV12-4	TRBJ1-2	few	CASSRLGGGERGYTF	TGTGCCAGCAGCCGATTGGGGGGGGGAGAACGAGGCTACACCTTC
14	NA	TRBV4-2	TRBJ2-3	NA	CASSQWTSTDTQYF	TGTGCCAGCAGCCAATGGACTAGCACAGATACGCAGTATTTT
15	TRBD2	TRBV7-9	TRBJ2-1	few	CASSLTSGVFNEQFF	TGTGCCAGCAGCCTGACTAGCGGGGTGTTCAATGAGCAGTTCTTC
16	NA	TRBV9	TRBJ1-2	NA	CASSVAPGRPVYGYTF	TGTGCCAGCAGCGTAGCCCCGGGACGTCCTGTCTATGGCTACACCTTC
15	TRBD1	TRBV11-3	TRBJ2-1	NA	CASSSGQIAFNEQFF	TGTGCCAGCAGCTCGGGACAGATTGCTTTCAATGAGCAGTTCTTC
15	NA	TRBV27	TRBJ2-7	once	CASSGRDGSSYEQYF	TGTGCCAGCAGTGGCCGGGACGGAAGCTCCTACGAGCAGTACTTC
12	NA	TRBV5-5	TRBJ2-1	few	CASSSKGSLRFF	TGTGCCAGCAGCTCAAAGGGGTCCCTGCGGTTCTTC
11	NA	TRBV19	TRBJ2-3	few	CASADGRAQYF	TGTGCCAGTGCAGACGGAAGGGCGCAGTATTTT
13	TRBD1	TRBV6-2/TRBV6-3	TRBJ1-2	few	CASSSTGARGYTF	TGTGCCAGCAGTTCAACAGGGGCCCGGGGCTACACCTTC
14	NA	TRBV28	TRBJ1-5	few	CASSLFAGNQPQHF	TGTGCCAGCAGTCTGTTTGCAGGCAATCAGCCCCAGCATTTT
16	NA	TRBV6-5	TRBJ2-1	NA	CASSYSPGIPYNEQFF	TGTGCCAGCAGTTACTCTCCCGGGATTCCCTACAATGAGCAGTTCTTC
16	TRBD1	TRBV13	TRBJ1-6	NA	CASSRGLTGQNSPLHF	TGTGCCAGCAGCCGAGGGTTGACAGGGCAGAATTCACCCCTCCACTTT
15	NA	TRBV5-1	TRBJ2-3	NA	CASSPTRGLTDTQYF	TGCGCCAGCAGCCCAACCCGGGGTTTGACAGATACGCAGTATTTT
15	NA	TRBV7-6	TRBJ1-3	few	CASSPGTSSGNTIYF	TGTGCCAGCAGCCCCGGCACAAGCTCTGGAAACACCATATATTTT
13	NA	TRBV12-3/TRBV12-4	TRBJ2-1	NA	CASSSNLYNEQFF	TGTGCCAGCAGTTCAAATTTGTACAATGAGCAGTTCTTC
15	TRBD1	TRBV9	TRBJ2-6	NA	CASSRTGTGANVLTF	TGTGCCAGCAGCAGGACAGGGACCGGGGCCAACGTCCTGACTTTC
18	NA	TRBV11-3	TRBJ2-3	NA	CASSWGAWDEGGTDTQYF	TGTGCCAGCAGCTGGGGCGCTTGGGATGAAGGGGGCACAGATACGCAGTATTTT
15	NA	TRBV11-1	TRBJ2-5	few	CASSFNTAYQETQYF	TGTGCCAGCAGCTTCAACACAGCGTACCAAGAGACCCAGTACTTC
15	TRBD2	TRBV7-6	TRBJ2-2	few	CASRPGLANTGELFF	TGTGCCAGCAGGCCGGGACTAGCGAACACCGGGGAGCTGTTTTTT
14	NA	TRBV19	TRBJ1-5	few	CASSIRRPYQPQHF	TGTGCCAGTAGTATCCGACGGCCCTATCAGCCCCAGCATTTT
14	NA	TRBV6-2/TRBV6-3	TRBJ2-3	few	CASRGPWDPDTQYF	TGTGCCAGCCGTGGCCCGTGGGACCCAGATACGCAGTATTTT
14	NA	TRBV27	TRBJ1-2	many	CASSLSGPYYGYTF	TGTGCCAGCAGTTTATCGGGGCCCTACTATGGCTACACCTTC
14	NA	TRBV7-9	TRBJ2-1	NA	CASSPGTSPNEQFF	TGTGCCAGCTCCCCCGGGACCAGCCCGAATGAGCAGTTCTTC
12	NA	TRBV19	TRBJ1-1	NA	CASIAGDTEAFF	TGTGCCAGTATCGCAGGAGACACTGAAGCTTTCTTT
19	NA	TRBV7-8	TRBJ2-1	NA	CASSLRDLPDTLGVNEQFF	TGTGCCAGCAGCTTAAGAGATTTACCCGATACTTTAGGAGTCAATGAGCAGTTCTTC